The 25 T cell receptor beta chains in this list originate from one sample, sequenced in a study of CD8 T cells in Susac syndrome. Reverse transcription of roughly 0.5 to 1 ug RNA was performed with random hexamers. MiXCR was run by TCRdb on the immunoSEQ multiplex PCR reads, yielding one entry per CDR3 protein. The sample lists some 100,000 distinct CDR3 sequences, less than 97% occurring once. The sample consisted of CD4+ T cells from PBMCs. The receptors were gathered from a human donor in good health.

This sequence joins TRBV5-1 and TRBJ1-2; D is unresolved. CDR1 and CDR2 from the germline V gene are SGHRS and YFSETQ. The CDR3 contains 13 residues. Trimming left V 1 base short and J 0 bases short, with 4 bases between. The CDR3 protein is CASSLSANYGYTF. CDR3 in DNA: TGCGCCAGCAGCTTGTCTGCTAACTATGGCTACACCTTC.

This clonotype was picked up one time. CDR3 sequence: CATSAGQGDEETQYF. In nucleotides, the CDR3 is TGTGCCACCAGTGCCGGGCAGGGGGACGAAGAGACCCAGTACTTC. The rearrangement links TRBV24-1 to TRBJ2-5; TRBD1 aligns across 7 bases. CDR3 length: 15 amino acids. J lost 3 bases, V lost 5 bases, and 8 bases had no gene match. In germline, CDR1 is KGHDR, CDR2 SFDVKD.

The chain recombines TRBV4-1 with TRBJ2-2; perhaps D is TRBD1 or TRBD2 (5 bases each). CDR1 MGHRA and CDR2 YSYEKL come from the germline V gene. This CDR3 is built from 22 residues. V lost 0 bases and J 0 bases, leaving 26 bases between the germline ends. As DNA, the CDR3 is TGCGCCAGCAGCCAAGATTTGATCTCCGGGGACCAAGTAAGAACGAACACCGGGGAGCTGTTTTTT. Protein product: CASSQDLISGDQVRTNTGELFF.

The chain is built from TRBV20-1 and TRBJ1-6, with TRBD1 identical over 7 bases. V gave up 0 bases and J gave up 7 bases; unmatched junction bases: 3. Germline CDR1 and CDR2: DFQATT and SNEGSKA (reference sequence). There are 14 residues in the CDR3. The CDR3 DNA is TGCAGTGCTAGAGAGCTACAGGGGAATTCACCCCTCCACTTT. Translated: CSARELQGNSPLHF.

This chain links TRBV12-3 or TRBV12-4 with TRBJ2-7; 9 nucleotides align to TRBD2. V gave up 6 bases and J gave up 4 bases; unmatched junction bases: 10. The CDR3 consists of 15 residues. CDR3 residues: CASSLGDSGSYEQYF. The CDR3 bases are TGTGCCAGCAGCCTAGGGGATAGCGGGAGTTACGAGCAGTACTTC.

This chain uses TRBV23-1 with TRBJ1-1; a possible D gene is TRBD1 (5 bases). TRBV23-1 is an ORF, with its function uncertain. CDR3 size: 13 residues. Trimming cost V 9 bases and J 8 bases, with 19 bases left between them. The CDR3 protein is CARGTGHWDEAFF. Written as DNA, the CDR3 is TGCGCCAGAGGTACAGGCCATTGGGACGAAGCTTTCTTT.

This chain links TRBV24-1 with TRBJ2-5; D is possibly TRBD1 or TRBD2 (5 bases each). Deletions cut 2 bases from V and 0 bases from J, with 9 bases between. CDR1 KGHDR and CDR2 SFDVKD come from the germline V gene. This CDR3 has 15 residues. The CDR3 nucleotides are TGTGCCACCAGTGATTCCCGGGACCACCAAGAGACCCAGTACTTC. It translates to CATSDSRDHQETQYF.

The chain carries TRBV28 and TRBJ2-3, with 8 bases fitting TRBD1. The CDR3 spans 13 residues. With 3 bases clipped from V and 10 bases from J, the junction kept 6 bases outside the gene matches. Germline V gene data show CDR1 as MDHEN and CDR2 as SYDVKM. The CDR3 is CASSFTQDRAQYF. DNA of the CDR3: TGTGCCAGCAGTTTCACCCAGGACAGGGCGCAGTATTTT.

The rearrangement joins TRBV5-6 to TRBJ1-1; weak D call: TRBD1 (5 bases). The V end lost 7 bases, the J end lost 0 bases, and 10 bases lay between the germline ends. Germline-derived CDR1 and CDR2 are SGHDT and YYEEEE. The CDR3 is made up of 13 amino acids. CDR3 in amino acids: CASAPGMNTEAFF. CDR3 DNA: TGTGCCAGCGCCCCAGGGATGAACACTGAAGCTTTCTTT.

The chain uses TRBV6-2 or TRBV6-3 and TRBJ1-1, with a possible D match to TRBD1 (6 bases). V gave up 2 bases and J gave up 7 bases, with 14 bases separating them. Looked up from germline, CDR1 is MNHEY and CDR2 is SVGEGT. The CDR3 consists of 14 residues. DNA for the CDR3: TGTGCCAGCAGTTACAATGCAGGGGCTAATGAAGCTTTCTTT. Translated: CASSYNAGANEAFF.

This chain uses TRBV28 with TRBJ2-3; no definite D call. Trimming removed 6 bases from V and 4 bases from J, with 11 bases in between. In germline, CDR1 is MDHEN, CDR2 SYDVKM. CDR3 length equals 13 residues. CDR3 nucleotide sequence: TGTGCCAGCAGGAGATCTTCGTCAGATACGCAGTATTTT. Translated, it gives CASRRSSSDTQYF.

CDR3 sequence (DNA): TGTGCCAGCGGGAGGGGAAGGGGTCTCTACGAGCAGTACTTC. Its translation: CASGRGRGLYEQYF. The rearrangement links TRBV27 to TRBJ2-7, with TRBD2 identical over 7 bases. After removal of 8 bases from V and 3 bases from J, the junction contained 10 bases not matched to a gene. CDR3 length: 14 amino acids. Looked up from germline, CDR1 is MNHEY and CDR2 is SMNVEV (reference sequence).

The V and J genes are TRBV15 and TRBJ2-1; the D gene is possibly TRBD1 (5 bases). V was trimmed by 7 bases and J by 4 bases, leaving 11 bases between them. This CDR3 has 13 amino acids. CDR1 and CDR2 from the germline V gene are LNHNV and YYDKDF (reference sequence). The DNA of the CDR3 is TGTGCCACCACAACAGGAATTTACAATGAGCAGTTCTTC. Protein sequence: CATTTGIYNEQFF.

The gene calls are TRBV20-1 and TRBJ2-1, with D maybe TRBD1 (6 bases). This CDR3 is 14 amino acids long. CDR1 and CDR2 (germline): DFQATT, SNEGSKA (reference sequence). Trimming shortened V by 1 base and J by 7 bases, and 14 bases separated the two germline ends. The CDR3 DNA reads TGCAGTGCTAGAGTTACAGGGCCTAGGAATGAGCAGTTCTTC. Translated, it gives CSARVTGPRNEQFF.

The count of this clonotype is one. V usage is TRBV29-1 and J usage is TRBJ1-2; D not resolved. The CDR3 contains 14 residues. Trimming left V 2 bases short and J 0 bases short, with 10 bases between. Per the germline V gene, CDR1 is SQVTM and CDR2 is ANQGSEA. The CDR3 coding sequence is TGCAGCGTTGAATCCGATCCAGCTAACTATGGCTACACCTTC. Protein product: CSVESDPANYGYTF. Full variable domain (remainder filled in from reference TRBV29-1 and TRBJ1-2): SAVISQKPSRDICQRGTSLTIQCQVDSQVTMMFWYRQQPGQSLTLIATANQGSEATYESGFVIDKFPISRPNLTFSTLTVSNMSPEDSSIYLCSVESDPANYGYTFGSGTRLTVV.

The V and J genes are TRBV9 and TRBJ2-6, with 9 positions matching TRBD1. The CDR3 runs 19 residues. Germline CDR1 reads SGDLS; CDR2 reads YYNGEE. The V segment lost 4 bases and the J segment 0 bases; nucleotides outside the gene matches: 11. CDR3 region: CASSFQSGTGLSGANVLTF. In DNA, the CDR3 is TGTGCCAGCAGCTTCCAATCCGGGACAGGGCTCTCTGGGGCCAACGTCCTGACTTTC.

The CDR3 DNA sequence: TGTGCCAGCAGTCCCACTACCCGGCAGGGAGCTAACTATGGCTACACCTTC. Translating it yields CASSPTTRQGANYGYTF. This chain links TRBV12-3 or TRBV12-4 with TRBJ1-2, with a possible D match to TRBD1 (5 bases). Trimming stripped 5 bases from V and 0 bases from J, with 19 bases between. The CDR3 is made up of 17 amino acids.

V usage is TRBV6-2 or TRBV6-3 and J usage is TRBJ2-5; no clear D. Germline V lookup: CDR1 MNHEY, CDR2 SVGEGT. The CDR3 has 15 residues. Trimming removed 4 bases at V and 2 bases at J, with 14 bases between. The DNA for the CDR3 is TGTGCCAGCAGTTCCGGCCGGGCAGGACAAGAGACCCAGTACTTC. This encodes CASSSGRAGQETQYF.

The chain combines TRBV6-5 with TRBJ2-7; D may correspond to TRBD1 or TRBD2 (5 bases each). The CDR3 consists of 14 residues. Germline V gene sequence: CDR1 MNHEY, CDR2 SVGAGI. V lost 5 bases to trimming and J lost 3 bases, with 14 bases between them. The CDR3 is CASSDFPGSYEQYF. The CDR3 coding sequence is TGTGCCAGCAGTGATTTTCCAGGGAGCTACGAGCAGTACTTC.

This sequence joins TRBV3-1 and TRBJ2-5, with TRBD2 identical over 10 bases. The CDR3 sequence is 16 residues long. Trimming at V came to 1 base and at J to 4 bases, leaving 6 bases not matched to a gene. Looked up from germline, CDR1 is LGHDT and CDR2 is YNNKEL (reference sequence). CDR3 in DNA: TGTGCCAGCAGCCAAGTGGAGCGGGAGGGCCCAGAGACCCAGTACTTC. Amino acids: CASSQVEREGPETQYF.

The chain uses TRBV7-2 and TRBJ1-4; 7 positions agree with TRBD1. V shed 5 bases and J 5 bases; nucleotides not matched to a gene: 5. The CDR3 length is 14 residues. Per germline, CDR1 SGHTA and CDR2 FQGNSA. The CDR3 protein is CASSPPGQNEKLFF. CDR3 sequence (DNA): TGTGCCAGCAGCCCCCCGGGACAGAATGAAAAACTGTTTTTT.

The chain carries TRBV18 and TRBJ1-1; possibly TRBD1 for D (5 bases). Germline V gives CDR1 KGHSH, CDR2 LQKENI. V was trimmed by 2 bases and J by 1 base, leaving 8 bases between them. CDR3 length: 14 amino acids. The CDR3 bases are TGTGCCAGCTCACCATGGGGCCCGAACACTGAAGCTTTCTTT. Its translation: CASSPWGPNTEAFF.

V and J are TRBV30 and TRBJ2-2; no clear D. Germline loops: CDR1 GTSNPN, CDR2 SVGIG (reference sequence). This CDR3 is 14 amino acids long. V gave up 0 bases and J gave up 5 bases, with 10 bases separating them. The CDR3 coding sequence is TGTGCCTGGAGTGTAGACACACTTACCGGGGAGCTGTTTTTT. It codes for CAWSVDTLTGELFF.

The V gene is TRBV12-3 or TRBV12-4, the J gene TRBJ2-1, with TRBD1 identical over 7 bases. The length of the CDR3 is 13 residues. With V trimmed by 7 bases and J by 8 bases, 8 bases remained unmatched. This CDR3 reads CASTPHRGYEQFF. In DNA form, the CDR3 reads TGTGCCAGCACCCCGCACAGGGGCTATGAGCAGTTCTTC.

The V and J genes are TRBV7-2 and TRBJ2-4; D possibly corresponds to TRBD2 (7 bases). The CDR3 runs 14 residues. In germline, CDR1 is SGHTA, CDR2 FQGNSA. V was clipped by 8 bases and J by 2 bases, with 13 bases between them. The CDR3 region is CASCPGGPKNIQYF. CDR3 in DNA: TGTGCCAGCTGTCCCGGGGGGCCCAAAAACATTCAGTACTTC. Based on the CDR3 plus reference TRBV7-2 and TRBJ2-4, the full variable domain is GAGVSQSPSNKVTEKGKDVELRCDPISGHTALYWYRQSLGQGLEFLIYFQGNSAPDKSGLPSDRFSAERTGGSVSTLTIQRTQQEDSAVYLCASCPGGPKNIQYFGAGTRLSVL.